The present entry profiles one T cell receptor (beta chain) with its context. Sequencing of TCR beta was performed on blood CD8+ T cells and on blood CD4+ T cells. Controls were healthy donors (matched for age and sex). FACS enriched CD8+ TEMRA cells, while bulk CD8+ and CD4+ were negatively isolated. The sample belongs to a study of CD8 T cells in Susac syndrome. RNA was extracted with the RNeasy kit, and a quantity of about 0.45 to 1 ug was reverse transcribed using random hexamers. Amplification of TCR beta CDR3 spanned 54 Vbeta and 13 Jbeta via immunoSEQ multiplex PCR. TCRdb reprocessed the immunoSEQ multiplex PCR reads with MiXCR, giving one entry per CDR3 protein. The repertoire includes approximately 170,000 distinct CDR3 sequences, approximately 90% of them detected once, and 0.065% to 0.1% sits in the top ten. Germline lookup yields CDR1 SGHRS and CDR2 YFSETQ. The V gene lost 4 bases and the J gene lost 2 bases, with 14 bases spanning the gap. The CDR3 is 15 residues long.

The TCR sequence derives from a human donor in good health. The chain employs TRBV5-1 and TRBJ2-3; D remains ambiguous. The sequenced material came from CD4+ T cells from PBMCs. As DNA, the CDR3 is TGCGCCAGCAGCCCACTACCCCCCCTCACAGATACGCAGTATTTT. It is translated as CASSPLPPLTDTQYF.